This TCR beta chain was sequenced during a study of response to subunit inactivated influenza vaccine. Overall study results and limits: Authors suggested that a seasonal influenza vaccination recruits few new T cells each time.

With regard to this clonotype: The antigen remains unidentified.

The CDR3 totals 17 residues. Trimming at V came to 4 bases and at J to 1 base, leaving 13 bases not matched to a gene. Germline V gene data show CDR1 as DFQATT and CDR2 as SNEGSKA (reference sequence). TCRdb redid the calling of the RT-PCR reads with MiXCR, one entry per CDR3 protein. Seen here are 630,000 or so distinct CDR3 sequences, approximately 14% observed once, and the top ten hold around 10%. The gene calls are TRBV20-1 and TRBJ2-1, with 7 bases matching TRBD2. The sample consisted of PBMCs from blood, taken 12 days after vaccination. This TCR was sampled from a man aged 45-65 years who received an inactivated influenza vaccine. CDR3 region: CSAISSGQGGSYNEQFF. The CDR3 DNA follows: TGCAGTGCTATTAGTAGCGGGCAGGGTGGGTCCTACAATGAGCAGTTCTTC.